Each of the 8 T cell receptor beta chains below was sequenced from the same sample in a study of blood T cells in healthy people across ages. It was with a sample-barcoded 5' primer and a J-beta primer mix that a second PCR of roughly 6 to 12 cycles was run. TCRdb analysed the 5' RACE reads with MiXCR anew, one entry per CDR3 protein. The sample holds about 670,000 distinct CDR3 sequences, 35% to 50% seen once. What was sequenced was blood. The receptors originated from a man of 80 years or more in good health.

This sequence joins TRBV3-1 and TRBJ2-4; a possible D gene is TRBD1 (5 bases). The DNA end is more similar to TRBJ2-5, so the J call may be wrong. The CDR3 runs to 14 residues. CDR1 LGHDT and CDR2 YNNKEL come from the germline V gene (reference sequence). For the CDR3, the DNA is TGTGCCAGCAGCCAAGATCAGGGTCAGGAGACCCAGTACTTC. Its translation: CASSQDQGQETQYF.

The gene calls are TRBV12-3 or TRBV12-4 and TRBJ2-2, with 9 bases identical to TRBD2. Trimming removed 10 bases from V and 7 bases from J; junction bases left unmatched: 10. The CDR3 is 14 amino acids. The CDR3 DNA reads TGTGCCACCAAATCGGGACTAGCCGGCGGGGAGCTGTTTTTT. Protein: CATKSGLAGGELFF.

J is TRBJ2-3 and V is TRBV11-2; D gene ambiguous. The V end was cut by 2 bases, the J end by 6 bases, with 3 bases between. This CDR3 has 11 residues. Germline loops: CDR1 SGHAT, CDR2 FQNNGV. CDR3 coding DNA: TGTGCCAGCAGCTTATTCGATACGCAGTATTTT. Protein sequence: CASSLFDTQYF.

V gene TRBV6-4 combines with J gene TRBJ1-1; D unclear. Germline CDR1 and CDR2: MRHNA and SNTAGT. The V end lost 5 bases, the J end lost 1 base, and 8 bases lay between the germline ends. CDR3 length: 13 amino acids. The CDR3 loop is CASSNTENTEAFF. CDR3 DNA sequence: TGTGCCAGCAGTAATACAGAGAACACTGAAGCTTTCTTT.

This chain connects TRBV7-9 to TRBJ1-4, with 7 positions matching TRBD1. Germline values: CDR1 SEHNR, CDR2 FQNEAQ (reference sequence). The V and J ends lost 7 bases and 4 bases, in that order; junction bases with no gene match: 9. The CDR3 length is 15 residues. CDR3 DNA sequence: TGTGCCAGCAAAAAAGGGGGACAGTATAATGAAAAACTGTTTTTT. As protein: CASKKGGQYNEKLFF.

This chain joins TRBV9 and TRBJ1-4; D ambiguous. The CDR3 sequence is 15 residues long. Germline V gene data show CDR1 as SGDLS and CDR2 as YYNGEE. Trimming removed 2 bases from V and 4 bases from J, with 12 bases in between. The CDR3 bases are TGTGCCAGCAGCGTTAGGTCTTCGATTAATGAAAAACTGTTTTTT. Translating gives CASSVRSSINEKLFF.

The CDR3 loop reads CASSLTPGLGTEAFF. In DNA form, the CDR3 reads TGTGCCAGCAGCTTAACCCCAGGGTTAGGCACTGAAGCTTTCTTT. The chain employs TRBV7-3 and TRBJ1-1, with a tentative D call TRBD1 (5 bases). This CDR3 spans 15 amino acids. Germline V CDR1 and CDR2: SGHTA, FQGTGA. Trimming left V 0 bases short and J 4 bases short, with 12 bases between.

This clonotype appeared a few times. The chain carries TRBV7-2 and TRBJ2-2; D may be TRBD1 or TRBD2 (5 bases each). CDR1 and CDR2 (germline): SGHTA, FQGNSA. This CDR3 spans 15 amino acids. V was cut by 1 base and J by 7 bases, with 13 bases left in between. CDR3: CASSLVYGTGGELFF. CDR3 coding DNA: TGTGCCAGCAGCTTAGTGTACGGGACCGGCGGGGAGCTGTTTTTT.